This TCR beta chain derives from a study of patients and donors after allogeneic stem cell transplantation. Trimming removed 5 bases from V and 6 bases from J, with 13 bases in between. The CDR3 contains 13 residues. TCRdb ran MiXCR on the RT-PCR reads and lists one entry per CDR3 protein. The repertoire consists of about 960,000 distinct CDR3 sequences, with 15% to 20% occurring once and the leading ten covering roughly 6%. In its sample, this clonotype was seen a few times. V gene TRBV12-3 or TRBV12-4 combines with J gene TRBJ1-2; D is possibly TRBD1 (5 bases). This TCR derives from a human donor who was either an allogeneic HSCT recipient or a stem cell or donor lymphocyte infusion donor (not recorded which). It is not recorded whose cells these are; they may come from a transplant donor. The sample taken for sequencing was blood, either unsorted or a sorted T cell fraction (not recorded which). The CDR3 loop reads CASSRGVGDGYTF. The CDR3 DNA is TGTGCCAGCAGTCGAGGGGTGGGAGATGGCTACACCTTC.